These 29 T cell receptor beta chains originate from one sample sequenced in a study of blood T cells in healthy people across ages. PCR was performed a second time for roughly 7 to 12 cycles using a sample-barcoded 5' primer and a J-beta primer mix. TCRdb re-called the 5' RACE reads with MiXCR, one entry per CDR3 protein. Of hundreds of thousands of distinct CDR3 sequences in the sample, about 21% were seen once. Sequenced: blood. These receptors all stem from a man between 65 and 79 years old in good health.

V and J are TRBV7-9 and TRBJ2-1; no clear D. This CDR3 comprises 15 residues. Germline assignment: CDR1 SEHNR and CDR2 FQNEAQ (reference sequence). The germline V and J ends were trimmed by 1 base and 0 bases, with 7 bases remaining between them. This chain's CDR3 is CASSLEVGSYNEQFF. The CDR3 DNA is TGTGCCAGCAGCTTAGAGGTGGGCTCCTACAATGAGCAGTTCTTC.

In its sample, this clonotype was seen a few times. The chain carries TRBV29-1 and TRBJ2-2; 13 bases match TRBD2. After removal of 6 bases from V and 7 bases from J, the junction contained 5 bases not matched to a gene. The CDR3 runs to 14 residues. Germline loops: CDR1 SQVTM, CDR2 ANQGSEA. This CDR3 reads CSVGTSGTVGELFF. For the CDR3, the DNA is TGCAGCGTCGGGACTAGCGGGACCGTCGGGGAGCTGTTTTTT.

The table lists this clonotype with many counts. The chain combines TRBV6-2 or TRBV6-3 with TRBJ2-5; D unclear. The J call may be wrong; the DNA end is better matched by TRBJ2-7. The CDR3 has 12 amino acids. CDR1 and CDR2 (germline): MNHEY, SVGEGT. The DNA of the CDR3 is TGTGCCAGCAGTTACTCGGCCTACGAGCAGTACTTC. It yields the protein CASSYSAYEQYF.

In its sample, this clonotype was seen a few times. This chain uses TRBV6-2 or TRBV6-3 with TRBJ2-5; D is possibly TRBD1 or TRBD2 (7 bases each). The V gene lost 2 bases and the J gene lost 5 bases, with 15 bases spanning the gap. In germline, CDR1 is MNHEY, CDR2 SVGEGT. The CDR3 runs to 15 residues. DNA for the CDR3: TGTGCCAGCAGTTACGTCGGGACAGCGGGGGAGACCCAGTACTTC. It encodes CASSYVGTAGETQYF.

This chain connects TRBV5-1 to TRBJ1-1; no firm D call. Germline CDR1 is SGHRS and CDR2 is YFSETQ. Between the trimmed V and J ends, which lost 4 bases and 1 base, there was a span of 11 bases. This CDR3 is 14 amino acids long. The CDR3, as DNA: TGCGCCAGCAGCCCGGTCGGTCCGAACACTGAAGCTTTCTTT. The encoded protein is CASSPVGPNTEAFF.

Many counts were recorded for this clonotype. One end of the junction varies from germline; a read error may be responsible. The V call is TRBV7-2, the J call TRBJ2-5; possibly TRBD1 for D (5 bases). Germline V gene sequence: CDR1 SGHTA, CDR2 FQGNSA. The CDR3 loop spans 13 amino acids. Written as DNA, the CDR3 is TGCGCCAGCAGCCCCCAGGGCCGAGAGACCCAGTACTTC. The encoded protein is CASSPQGRETQYF. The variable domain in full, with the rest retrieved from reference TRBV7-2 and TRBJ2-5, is GAGVSQSPSNKVTEKGKDVELRCDPISGHTALYWYRQSLGQGLEFLIYFQGNSAPDKSGLPSDRFSAERTGGSVSTLTIQRTQQEDSAVYLCASSPQGRETQYFGPGTRLLVL.

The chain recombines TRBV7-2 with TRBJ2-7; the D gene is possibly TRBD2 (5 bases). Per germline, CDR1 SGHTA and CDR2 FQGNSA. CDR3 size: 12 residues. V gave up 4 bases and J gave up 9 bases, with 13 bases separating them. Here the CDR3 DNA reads TGTGCCAGCAGCTCCAGCACCGGACTGCAGTACTTC. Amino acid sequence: CASSSSTGLQYF.

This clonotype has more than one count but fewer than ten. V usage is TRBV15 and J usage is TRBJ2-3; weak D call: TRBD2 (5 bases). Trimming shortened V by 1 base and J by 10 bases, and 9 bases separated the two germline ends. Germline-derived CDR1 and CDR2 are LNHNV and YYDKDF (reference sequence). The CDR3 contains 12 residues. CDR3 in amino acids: CATSRGGLSQYF. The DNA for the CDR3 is TGTGCCACCAGCAGAGGAGGGCTGTCGCAGTATTTT.

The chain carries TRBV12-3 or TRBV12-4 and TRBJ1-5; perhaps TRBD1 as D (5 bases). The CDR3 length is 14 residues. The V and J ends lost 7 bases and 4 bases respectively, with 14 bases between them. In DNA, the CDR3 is TGTGCCAGCACCCACGGGGACCGGAATCAGCCCCAGCATTTT. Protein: CASTHGDRNQPQHF.

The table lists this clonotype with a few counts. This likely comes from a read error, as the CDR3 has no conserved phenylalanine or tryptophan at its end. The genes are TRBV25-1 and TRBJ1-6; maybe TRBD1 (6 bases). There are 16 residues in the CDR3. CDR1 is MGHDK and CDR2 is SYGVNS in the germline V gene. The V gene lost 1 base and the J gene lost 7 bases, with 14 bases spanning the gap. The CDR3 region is CASSESSGHKNSPLHL. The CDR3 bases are TGTGCCAGCAGTGAATCGTCGGGACACAAAAATTCACCCCTCCACCTT.

The CDR3 loop reads CASSWRGGNEQFF. The CDR3 DNA sequence: TGTGCCAGCAGTTGGAGGGGGGGCAATGAGCAGTTCTTC. The chain recombines TRBV7-2 with TRBJ2-1; D is perhaps TRBD2 (7 bases). V lost 6 bases and J lost 6, with 12 bases in between. Germline CDR1 SGHTA, CDR2 FQGNSA. This CDR3 comprises 13 residues. Filled out from reference TRBV7-2 and TRBJ2-1, the complete variable domain reads GAGVSQSPSNKVTEKGKDVELRCDPISGHTALYWYRQSLGQGLEFLIYFQGNSAPDKSGLPSDRFSAERTGGSVSTLTIQRTQQEDSAVYLCASSWRGGNEQFFGPGTRLTVL.

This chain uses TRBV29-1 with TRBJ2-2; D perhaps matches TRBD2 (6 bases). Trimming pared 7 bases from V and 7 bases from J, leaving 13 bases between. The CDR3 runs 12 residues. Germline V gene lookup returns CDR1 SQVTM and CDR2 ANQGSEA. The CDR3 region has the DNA TGCAGCGCCCGATGGGGGGTCGGGGAGCTGTTTTTT. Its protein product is CSARWGVGELFF.

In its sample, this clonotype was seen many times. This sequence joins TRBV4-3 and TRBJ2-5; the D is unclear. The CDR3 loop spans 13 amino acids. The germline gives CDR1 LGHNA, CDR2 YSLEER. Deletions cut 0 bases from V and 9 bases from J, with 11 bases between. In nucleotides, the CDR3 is TGCGCCAGCAGCCAAGATAGGCGGCAAGCCCAGTACTTC. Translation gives CASSQDRRQAQYF.

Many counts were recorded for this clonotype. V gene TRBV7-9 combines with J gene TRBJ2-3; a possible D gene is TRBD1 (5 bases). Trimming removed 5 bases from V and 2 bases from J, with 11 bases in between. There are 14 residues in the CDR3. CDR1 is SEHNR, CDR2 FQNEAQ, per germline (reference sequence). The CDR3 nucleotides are TGTGCCAGCAGCCCTGGACAACACACAGATACGCAGTATTTT. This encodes CASSPGQHTDTQYF.

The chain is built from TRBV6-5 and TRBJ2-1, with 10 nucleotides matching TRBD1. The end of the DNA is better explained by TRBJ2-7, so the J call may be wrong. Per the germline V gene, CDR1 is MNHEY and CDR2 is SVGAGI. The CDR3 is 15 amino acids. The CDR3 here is CASIPRQGATYEQYF. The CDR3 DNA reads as TGTGCCAGCATTCCTAGACAGGGGGCAACCTACGAGCAGTACTTC.

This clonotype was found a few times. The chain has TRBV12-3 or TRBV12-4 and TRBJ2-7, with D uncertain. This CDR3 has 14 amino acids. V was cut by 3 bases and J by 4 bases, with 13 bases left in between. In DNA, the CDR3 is TGTGCCAGCAGTTTCACAGCCACCTCTTACGAGCAGTACTTC. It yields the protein CASSFTATSYEQYF.

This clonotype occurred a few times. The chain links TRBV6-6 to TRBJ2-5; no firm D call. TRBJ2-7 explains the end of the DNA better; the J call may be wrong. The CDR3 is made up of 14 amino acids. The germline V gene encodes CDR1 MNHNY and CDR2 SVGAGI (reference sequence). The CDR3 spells CASSTGNPPYEQYF. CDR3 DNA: TGTGCCAGCAGTACCGGTAATCCGCCCTACGAGCAGTACTTC.

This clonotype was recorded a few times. Here the CDR3 DNA reads TGTGCCAGCAGCGTAGGATTGAGCAATCAGCCCCAGCATTTT. Its protein product is CASSVGLSNQPQHF. The J gene is TRBJ1-5, the V gene TRBV9; D is undetermined. Germline V gene lookup returns CDR1 SGDLS and CDR2 YYNGEE. V lost 0 bases to trimming and J lost 1 base, with 5 bases between them. There are 14 residues in the CDR3.

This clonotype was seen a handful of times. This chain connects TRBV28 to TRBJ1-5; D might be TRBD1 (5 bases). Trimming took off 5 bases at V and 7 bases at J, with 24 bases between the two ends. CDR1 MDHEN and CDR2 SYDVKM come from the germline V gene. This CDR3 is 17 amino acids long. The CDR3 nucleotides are TGTGCCAGCAGTATCCGGGCATTGAGGGGTGGAGGACAGCCCCAGCATTTT. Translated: CASSIRALRGGGQPQHF. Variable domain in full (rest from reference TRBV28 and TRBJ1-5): DVKVTQSSRYLVKRTGEKVFLECVQDMDHENMFWYRQDPGLGLRLIYFSYDVKMKEKGDIPEGYSVSREKKERFSLILESASTNQTSMYLCASSIRALRGGGQPQHFGDGTRLSIL.

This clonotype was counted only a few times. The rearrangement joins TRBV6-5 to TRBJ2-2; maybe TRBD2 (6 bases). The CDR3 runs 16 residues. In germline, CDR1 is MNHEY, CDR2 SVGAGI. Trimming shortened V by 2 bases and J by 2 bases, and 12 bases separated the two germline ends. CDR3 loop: CASSYPGGFNTGELFF. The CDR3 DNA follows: TGTGCCAGCAGTTACCCCGGGGGATTTAACACCGGGGAGCTGTTTTTT.

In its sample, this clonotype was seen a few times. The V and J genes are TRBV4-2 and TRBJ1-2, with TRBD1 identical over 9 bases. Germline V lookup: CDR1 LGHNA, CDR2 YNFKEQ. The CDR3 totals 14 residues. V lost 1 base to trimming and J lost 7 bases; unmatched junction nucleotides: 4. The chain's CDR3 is CASSQVGTGFGYTF. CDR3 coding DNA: TGTGCCAGCAGCCAAGTTGGGACAGGGTTTGGCTACACCTTC.

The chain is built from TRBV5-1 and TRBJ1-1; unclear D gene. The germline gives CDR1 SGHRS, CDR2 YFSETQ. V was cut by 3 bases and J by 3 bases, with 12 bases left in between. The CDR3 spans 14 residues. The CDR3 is CASSSADGDTEAFF. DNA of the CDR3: TGCGCCAGCAGCTCCGCGGACGGTGACACTGAAGCTTTCTTT.

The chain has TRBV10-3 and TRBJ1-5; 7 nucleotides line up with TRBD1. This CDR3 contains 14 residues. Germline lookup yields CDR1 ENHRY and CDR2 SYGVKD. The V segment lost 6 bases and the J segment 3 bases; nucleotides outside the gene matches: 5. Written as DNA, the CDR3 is TGTGCCATCAGACCGACAGGGAACAATCAGCCCCAGCATTTT. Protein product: CAIRPTGNNQPQHF.

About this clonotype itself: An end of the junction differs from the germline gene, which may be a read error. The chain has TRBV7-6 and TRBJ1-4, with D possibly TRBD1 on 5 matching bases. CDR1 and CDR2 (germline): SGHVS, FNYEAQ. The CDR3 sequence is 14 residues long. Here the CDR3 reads CACSVGTANEKLFF. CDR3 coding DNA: TGTGCCTGCAGCGTCGGGACTGCTAATGAAAAACTGTTTTTT. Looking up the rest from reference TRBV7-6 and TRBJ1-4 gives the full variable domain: GAGVSQSPRYKVTKRGQDVALRCDPISGHVSLYWYRQALGQGPEFLTYFNYEAQQDKSGLPNDRFSAERPEGSISTLTIQRTEQRDSAMYRCACSVGTANEKLFFGSGTQLSVL.

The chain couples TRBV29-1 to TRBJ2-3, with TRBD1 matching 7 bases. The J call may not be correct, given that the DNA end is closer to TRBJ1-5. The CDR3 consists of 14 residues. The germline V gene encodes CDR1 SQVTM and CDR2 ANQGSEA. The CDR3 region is CSIAGGNATDTQHF. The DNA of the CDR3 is TGCAGCATAGCAGGGGGTAACGCCACAGATACGCAGCATTTT.

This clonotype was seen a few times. The CDR3 DNA reads TGTGCCAGCAGCCCGATAGGGGGTCGGGACCCATACCAAGAGACCCAGTACTTC. Its protein is CASSPIGGRDPYQETQYF. The J gene is TRBJ2-5, the V gene TRBV11-2; possibly TRBD1 for D (6 bases). This CDR3 has 18 residues. Germline assignment: CDR1 SGHAT and CDR2 FQNNGV. Trimming shortened V by 5 bases and J by 0 bases, and 22 bases separated the two germline ends.

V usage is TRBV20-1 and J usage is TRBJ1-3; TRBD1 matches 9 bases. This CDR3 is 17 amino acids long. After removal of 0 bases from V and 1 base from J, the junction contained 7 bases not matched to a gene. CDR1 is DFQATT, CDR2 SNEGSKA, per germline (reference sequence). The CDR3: CSARDPNRGQSGNTIYF. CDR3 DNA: TGCAGTGCTAGAGATCCTAACAGGGGGCAATCTGGAAACACCATATATTTT.

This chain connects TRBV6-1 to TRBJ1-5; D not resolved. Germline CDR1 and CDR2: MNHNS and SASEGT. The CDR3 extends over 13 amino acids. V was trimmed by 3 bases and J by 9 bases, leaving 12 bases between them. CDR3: CASSETGDPPQHF. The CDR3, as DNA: TGTGCCAGCAGTGAGACCGGCGATCCGCCCCAGCATTTT.

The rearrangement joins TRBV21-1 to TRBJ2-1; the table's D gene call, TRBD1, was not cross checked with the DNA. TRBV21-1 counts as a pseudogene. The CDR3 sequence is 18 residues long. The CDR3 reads CASSKVSDTPQGCNEQFF. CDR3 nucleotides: TGTGCCAGCAGCAAAGTATCGGACACTCCACAGGGATGCAATGAGCAGTTCTTC.